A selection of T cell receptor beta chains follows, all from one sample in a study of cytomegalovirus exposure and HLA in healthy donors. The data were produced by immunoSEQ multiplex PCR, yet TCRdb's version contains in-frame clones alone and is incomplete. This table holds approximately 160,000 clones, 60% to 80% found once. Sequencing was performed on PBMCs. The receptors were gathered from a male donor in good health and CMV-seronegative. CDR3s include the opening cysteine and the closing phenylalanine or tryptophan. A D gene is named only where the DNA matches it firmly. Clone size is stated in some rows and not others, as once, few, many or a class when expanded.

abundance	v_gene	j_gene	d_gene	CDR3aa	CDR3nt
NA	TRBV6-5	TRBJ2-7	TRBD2	CASSYGSGGSYEQYF	TGTGCCAGCAGTTACGGTAGCGGGGGATCCTACGAGCAGTACTTC
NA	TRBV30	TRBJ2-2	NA	CAWSVDSNTGELFF	TGTGCCTGGAGTGTGGACTCGAACACCGGGGAGCTGTTTTTT
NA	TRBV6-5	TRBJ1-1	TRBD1	CAIDRGRMNTEAFF	TGTGCCATCGACAGGGGGCGCATGAACACTGAAGCTTTCTTT
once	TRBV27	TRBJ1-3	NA	CAAPGTPLSIYF	TGTGCCGCCCCCGGGACTCCCTTGTCCATATATTTT
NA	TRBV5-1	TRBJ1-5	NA	CASSPWGDRQPQHF	TGCGCCAGCAGCCCATGGGGGGACCGACAGCCCCAGCATTTT
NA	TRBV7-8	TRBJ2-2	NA	CASSSPGRPTGELFF	TGTGCCAGCAGCTCCCCCGGGAGACCCACCGGGGAGCTGTTTTTT
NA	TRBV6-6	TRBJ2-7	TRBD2	CASSTGGRGGSYEQYF	TGTGCCAGCAGTACCGGTGGGCGGGGGGGCTCTTACGAGCAGTACTTC
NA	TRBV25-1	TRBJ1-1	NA	CASSLRGRTEAFF	TGTGCCAGCAGCCTCAGGGGACGCACTGAAGCTTTCTTT
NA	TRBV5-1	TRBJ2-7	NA	CASSFREGLSYEQYF	TGCGCCAGCAGCTTTCGTGAGGGCCTCTCCTACGAGCAGTACTTC
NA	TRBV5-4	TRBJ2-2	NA	CASSLEGRINTGELFF	TGTGCCAGCAGCTTGGAAGGCAGGATAAACACCGGGGAGCTGTTTTTT
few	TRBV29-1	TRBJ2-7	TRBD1	CSAKEGQGLGEQYF	TGCAGCGCGAAAGAAGGACAGGGGTTGGGGGAGCAGTACTTC
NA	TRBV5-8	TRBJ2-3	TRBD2	CASSVGTIPGTQYF	TGTGCCAGCAGCGTCGGGACTATTCCTGGTACGCAGTATTTT
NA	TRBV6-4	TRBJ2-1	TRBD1	CASSLQGAGEQFF	TGTGCCAGCAGTTTACAGGGGGCAGGAGAGCAGTTCTTC
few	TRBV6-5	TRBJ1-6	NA	CASSYSRGQGSPLHF	TGTGCCAGCAGTTACTCGAGAGGGCAGGGGTCACCCCTCCACTTT
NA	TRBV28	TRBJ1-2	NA	CASNTGYYGYTF	TGTGCCAGCAATACAGGATACTATGGCTACACCTTC
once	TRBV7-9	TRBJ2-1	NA	CASTVGGNRYNEQFF	TGTGCCAGTACAGTGGGGGGTAACCGGTACAATGAGCAGTTCTTC
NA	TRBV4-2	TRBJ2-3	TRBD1	CASSQGGARQGAHADTQYF	TGTGCCAGCAGCCAAGGGGGTGCCCGACAGGGGGCACATGCAGATACGCAGTATTTT
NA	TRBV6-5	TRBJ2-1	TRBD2	CASSYLAGSYNEQFF	TGTGCCAGCAGTTACCTAGCGGGGTCCTACAATGAGCAGTTCTTC
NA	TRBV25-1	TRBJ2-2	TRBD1	CASSVNRGATGELFF	TGTGCCAGCAGTGTTAACAGGGGAGCCACCGGGGAGCTGTTTTTT
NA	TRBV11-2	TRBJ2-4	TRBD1	CASSPTDRIGLIQYF	TGTGCCAGCAGCCCTACGGACAGGATCGGACTTATTCAGTACTTC